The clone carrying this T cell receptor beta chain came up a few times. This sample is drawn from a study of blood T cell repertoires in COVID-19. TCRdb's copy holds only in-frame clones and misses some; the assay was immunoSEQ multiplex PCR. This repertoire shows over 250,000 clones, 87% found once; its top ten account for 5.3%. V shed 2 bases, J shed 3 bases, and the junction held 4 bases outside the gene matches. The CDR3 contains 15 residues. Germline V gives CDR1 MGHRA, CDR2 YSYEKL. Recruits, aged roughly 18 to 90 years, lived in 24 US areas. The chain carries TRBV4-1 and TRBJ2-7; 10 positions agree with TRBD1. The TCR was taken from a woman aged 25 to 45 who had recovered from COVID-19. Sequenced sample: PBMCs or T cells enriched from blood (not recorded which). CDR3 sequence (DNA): TGCGCCAGCAGCCAAAATCGGGACAGGGGCTACGAGCAGTACTTC. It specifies CASSQNRDRGYEQYF.